Included here is one T cell receptor (beta chain) sequence, with context. TCRdb itself ran the RT-PCR reads through MiXCR, one entry per CDR3 protein. Among a few hundred thousand distinct CDR3 sequences listed, around 9.9% were seen once. This sample is part of a study of response to subunit inactivated influenza vaccine. This CDR3 is built from 17 residues. The germline V gene has CDR1 SGHTA and CDR2 FQGNSA. Trimming pared 5 bases from V and 0 bases from J, leaving 17 bases between. The specimen comprised PBMCs from blood, sampled more than 35 days after vaccination. The sequence was collected from a man in his fifties or sixties who received an inactivated influenza vaccine. V and J are TRBV7-2 and TRBJ2-4, with D hard to call. The chain's CDR3 is CASSAAGFNLAKNIQYF. In DNA form, the CDR3 reads TGTGCCAGCAGCGCGGCAGGATTCAACCTAGCCAAAAACATTCAGTACTTC.